This TCR beta chain was recorded in a study of tumor T cells in aggressive B-cell lymphoma. The protocol was immunoSEQ multiplex PCR, while the TCRdb copy is restricted to in-frame clones and leaves out a portion. This table holds 2,000 to 2,500 clones, around 90% found once. V shed 6 bases, J shed 5 bases, and the junction held 9 bases outside the gene matches. This CDR3 comprises 16 residues. CDR1 is MNHEY and CDR2 is SMNVEV in the germline V gene (reference sequence). Sequenced sample: tumor tissue. The source is an adult with diffuse large B cell lymphoma. J is TRBJ2-3 and V is TRBV27, with TRBD2 identical over 12 bases. CDR3 amino acids: CASRGLAGWAQDTQYF. The CDR3 DNA reads TGTGCCAGCAGGGGACTAGCGGGTTGGGCCCAAGATACGCAGTATTTT.